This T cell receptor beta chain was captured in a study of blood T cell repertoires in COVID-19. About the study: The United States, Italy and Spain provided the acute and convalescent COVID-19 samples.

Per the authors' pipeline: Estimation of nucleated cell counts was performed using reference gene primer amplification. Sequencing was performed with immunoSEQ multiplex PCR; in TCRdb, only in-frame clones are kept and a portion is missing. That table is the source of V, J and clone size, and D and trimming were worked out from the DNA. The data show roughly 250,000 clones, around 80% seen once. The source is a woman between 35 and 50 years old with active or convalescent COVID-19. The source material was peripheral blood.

The CDR3 loop is CASSQDGLAGDNEQFF. CDR3 DNA: TGTGCCAGCAGCCAAGATGGTTTAGCGGGGGACAATGAGCAGTTCTTC. The chain recombines TRBV4-2 with TRBJ2-1; 9 nucleotides align to TRBD2. CDR1 and CDR2 from the germline V gene are LGHNA and YNFKEQ. The junction had 5 bases not matched to a gene; V was cut back by 0 bases and J by 5 bases. This CDR3 is 16 amino acids long.